These 13 T cell receptor beta chains share one sample of origin, sequenced in a study of T cell changes during pregnancy in multiple sclerosis (dated by TCRdb to about 2019). Preparation of the library involved the immunoSEQ multiplex PCR assay. TCRdb took over this immuneACCESS table, retaining in-frame rearrangements with V and J assigned. Such tables are incomplete; in checked studies, under half of the missing clones stem from an unresolved V gene, and the remainder is unexplained. This sample has 70,000 to 95,000 clones in its table, and around 93% of those were observed once. The ten largest make up 2% to 2.5% of the sample. The sample in question was peripheral blood, obtained in the third trimester of pregnancy. The source of these receptors is a female donor with multiple sclerosis, enrolled in a pregnancy study.

This chain uses TRBV4-2 with TRBJ1-1; 8 bases are a match to TRBD1. The germline V gene encodes CDR1 LGHNA and CDR2 YNFKEQ. This CDR3 spans 16 amino acids. V shed 0 bases, J shed 3 bases, and the junction held 6 bases outside the gene matches. CDR3 sequence reads: CASSQDLGQGYTEAFF. In DNA, the CDR3 is TGTGCCAGCAGCCAAGATCTAGGACAGGGCTACACTGAAGCTTTCTTT.

This clone qualifies as large. The chain recombines TRBV5-1 with TRBJ2-5; possibly TRBD1 for D (6 bases). Per germline, CDR1 SGHRS and CDR2 YFSETQ. The V gene lost 4 bases and the J gene lost 5 bases, with 9 bases spanning the gap. CDR3 length: 12 residues. CDR3 in amino acids: CASSPDRETQYF. CDR3 bases: TGCGCCAGCAGCCCAGACAGGGAGACCCAGTACTTC.

The V call is TRBV5-1, the J call TRBJ2-5; 11 bases fit TRBD2. In germline, CDR1 is SGHRS, CDR2 YFSETQ. This CDR3 has 16 amino acids. The J segment lost 3 bases and the V segment lost 3 bases, leaving 7 bases of the junction unmatched. The CDR3 is CASSSSPTSGEETQYF. CDR3 in DNA: TGCGCCAGCAGCTCGAGCCCGACTAGCGGGGAAGAGACCCAGTACTTC.

The rearrangement uses TRBV19 and TRBJ2-1; 12 nucleotides agree with TRBD2. Germline lookup yields CDR1 LNHDA and CDR2 SQIVND (reference sequence). The ends lost 7 bases at V and 9 bases at J; junction bases unmatched: 10. The CDR3 has 15 amino acids. This chain's CDR3 is CASKILAGGPSEQFF. DNA of the CDR3: TGTGCCAGTAAAATTCTAGCGGGAGGGCCCTCTGAGCAGTTCTTC. The entire variable domain, with the rest obtained from reference TRBV19 and TRBJ2-1, is as follows: DGGITQSPKYLFRKEGQNVTLSCEQNLNHDAMYWYRQDPGQGLRLIYYSQIVNDFQKGDIAEGYSVSREKKESFPLTVTSAQKNPTAFYLCASKILAGGPSEQFFGPGTRLTVL.

The chain recombines TRBV18 with TRBJ2-5; D call uncertain. In germline, CDR1 is KGHSH, CDR2 LQKENI. Trimming took off 3 bases at V and 4 bases at J, with 6 bases between the two ends. The CDR3 is 12 residues long. The CDR3 region is CASSPGPETQYF. The CDR3, as DNA: TGTGCCAGCTCACCGGGCCCAGAGACCCAGTACTTC.

This clone appeared once. J is TRBJ1-3 and V is TRBV18; D unresolved. This CDR3 has 14 residues. V gave up 2 bases and J gave up 0 bases, with 5 bases separating them. CDR1 is KGHSH, CDR2 LQKENI, per germline. The CDR3 here is CASSPASSGNTIYF. CDR3 bases: TGTGCCAGCTCACCAGCGAGCTCTGGAAACACCATATATTTT.

As DNA, the CDR3 is TGCGCCAGCAGCTCGAATAGCGCGAATTACAATGAGCAGTTCTTC. As protein: CASSSNSANYNEQFF. The J gene is TRBJ2-1, the V gene TRBV5-1; perhaps TRBD2 as D (5 bases). V dropped 3 bases and J dropped 4 bases, with 14 bases sitting between them. CDR3 length: 15 amino acids. Germline CDR1 and CDR2: SGHRS and YFSETQ.

The rearrangement uses TRBV29-1 and TRBJ1-5; 10 nucleotides match TRBD1. Germline CDR1 is SQVTM and CDR2 is ANQGSEA. Trimming took 4 bases from V and 4 from J; bases not matched to a gene: 1. The CDR3 is 13 amino acids. DNA of the CDR3: TGCAGCGTTGCGGACAGGGGGAATCAGCCCCAGCATTTT. It encodes CSVADRGNQPQHF.

V and J are TRBV5-4 and TRBJ2-7; maybe TRBD1 (6 bases). Trimming removed 3 bases at V and 1 base at J, with 14 bases between. This CDR3 has 15 residues. Germline loops: CDR1 SGHNT, CDR2 YYREEE (reference sequence). The DNA of the CDR3 is TGTGCCAGCAGCTCACAGGGAAAAATTTCCTACGAGCAGTACTTC. It encodes CASSSQGKISYEQYF.

The chain is built from TRBV2 and TRBJ2-3, with 8 bases fitting TRBD2. In germline, CDR1 is SNHLY, CDR2 FYNNEI. V lost 7 bases and J lost 8; bases outside the gene matches: 8. The CDR3 is made up of 13 amino acids. The CDR3: CASTGRVWGTQYF. As DNA, the CDR3 is TGTGCCAGCACCGGGAGGGTTTGGGGTACGCAGTATTTT.

The chain combines TRBV13 with TRBJ2-2; TRBD2 matches at 7 bases. The CDR3 covers 16 residues. Germline loops: CDR1 PRHDT, CDR2 FYEKMQ (reference sequence). V shed 5 bases, J shed 8 bases, and the junction held 14 bases outside the gene matches. The CDR3 loop is CASSRYWGGRTGELFF. The CDR3 coding sequence is TGTGCCAGCAGCCGCTACTGGGGGGGACGGACAGGGGAGCTGTTTTTT.

This clone has just one count. This CDR3 reads CASSSQGASYEQYF. Written as DNA, the CDR3 is TGTGCCAGCAGCTCACAGGGGGCCTCTTACGAGCAGTACTTC. The J gene is TRBJ2-7, the V gene TRBV7-2; TRBD1 aligns across 9 bases. Unmatched junction bases numbered 5, after V lost 4 bases and J lost 4 bases. This CDR3 spans 14 amino acids. Germline V gene sequence: CDR1 SGHTA, CDR2 FQGNSA.

As DNA, the CDR3 is TGTGCCAGCAGTCTCAGCGGGAGGGAAGTCGGGGAGCTGTTTTTT. Protein: CASSLSGREVGELFF. The J gene is TRBJ2-2, the V gene TRBV28, with TRBD2 matching over 10 bases. Germline assignment: CDR1 MDHEN and CDR2 SYDVKM. There are 15 residues in the CDR3. Unmatched junction bases numbered 7, after V lost 5 bases and J lost 7 bases.